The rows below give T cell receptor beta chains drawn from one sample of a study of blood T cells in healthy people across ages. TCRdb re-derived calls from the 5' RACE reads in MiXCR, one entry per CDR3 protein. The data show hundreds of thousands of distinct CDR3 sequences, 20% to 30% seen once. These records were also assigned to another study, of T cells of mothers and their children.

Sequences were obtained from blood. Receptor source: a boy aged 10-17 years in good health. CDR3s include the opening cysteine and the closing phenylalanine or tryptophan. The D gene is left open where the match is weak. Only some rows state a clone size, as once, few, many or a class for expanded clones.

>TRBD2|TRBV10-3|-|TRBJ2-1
CATKLAGGDNEQFF
TGTGCCACCAAACTAGCGGGGGGGGACAATGAGCAGTTCTTC
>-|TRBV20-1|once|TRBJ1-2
CSARVVLRDHTF
TGCAGTGCTAGAGTAGTTCTCCGGGATCACACCTTC
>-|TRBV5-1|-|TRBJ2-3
CASIEDRSDTQYF
TGCGCCAGCATCGAGGACAGATCAGATACGCAGTATTTT
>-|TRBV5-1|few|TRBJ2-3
CASSLSANTDTQYF
TGCGCCAGCAGCTTATCCGCAAATACAGATACGCAGTATTTT
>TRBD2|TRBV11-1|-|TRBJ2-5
CASSFSGRASETQYF
TGTGCCAGCAGCTTTAGCGGGAGGGCCTCAGAGACCCAGTACTTC
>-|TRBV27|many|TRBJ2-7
CASSLRGNEQYF
TGTGCCAGCAGTTTAAGGGGGAACGAGCAGTACTTC
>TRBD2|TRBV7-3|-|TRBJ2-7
CASSSSGGFSYEQYF
TGTGCCAGCAGCTCCTCGGGGGGGTTCTCCTACGAGCAGTACTTC
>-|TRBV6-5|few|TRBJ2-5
CASSYRGQGETQYF
TGTGCCAGCAGTTACAGAGGGCAGGGGGAGACCCAGTACTTC
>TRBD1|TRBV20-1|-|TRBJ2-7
CSASLDRTLLGEQYF
TGCAGTGCTAGCTTGGACAGGACCCTACTCGGCGAGCAGTACTTC
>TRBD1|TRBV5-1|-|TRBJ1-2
CASSYGQGIWGYGYTF
TGCGCCAGCAGCTACGGACAGGGGATTTGGGGCTATGGCTACACCTTC
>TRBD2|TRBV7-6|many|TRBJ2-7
CASSVLTSGGKEQYF
TGTGCCAGCAGCGTATTAACTAGCGGGGGTAAGGAGCAGTACTTC
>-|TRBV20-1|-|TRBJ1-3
CSATSLGAGSSGNTIYF
TGCAGTGCCACGTCCCTTGGGGCAGGCAGCTCTGGAAACACCATATATTTT
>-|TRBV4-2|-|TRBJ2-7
CASSQTRLVTSYEQYF
TGTGCCAGCAGCCAAACGCGACTAGTTACGTCCTACGAGCAGTACTTC
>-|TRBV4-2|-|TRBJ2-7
CASSQVRDGSYEQYF
TGTGCCAGCAGCCAAGTCCGGGACGGATCCTACGAGCAGTACTTC
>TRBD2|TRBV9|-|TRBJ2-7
CASSGSGGAFYEQYF
TGTGCCAGCAGCGGAAGCGGGGGGGCCTTCTACGAGCAGTACTTC
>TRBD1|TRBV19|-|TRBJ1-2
CASLPGQGNPRGYTF
TGTGCCAGTCTGCCGGGACAGGGGAATCCGCGGGGCTACACCTTC
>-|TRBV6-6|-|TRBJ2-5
CASSYAPQETQYF
TGTGCCAGCAGTTACGCCCCACAAGAGACCCAGTACTTC